Listed below are T cell receptor beta chains from one sample, sequenced in a study of Ad26.COV2.S vaccination and SARS-CoV-2 variants. The protocol was immunoSEQ multiplex PCR, while the TCRdb copy is restricted to in-frame clones and leaves out a portion. The data contain almost 400,000 clones, about 88% of them singletons. Sequenced material: peripheral blood, taken in a trial of Ad26.COV2.S vaccine versus placebo. These receptors were obtained from a person between 18 and 60 years old who received the Ad26.COV2.S COVID-19 vaccine or a placebo. Each CDR3 is given with its conserved first and last residue. Each record gives: CDR3 DNA, CDR3 protein, V gene, D gene, clone size, J gene. A D gene is named only where the DNA matches it firmly. A row's size may be missing; if present it is once, few, many or a size class.

DNA: TGTGCCATCAGTGAGAGGGACAGCTACGAGCAGTACTTC; CDR3: CAISERDSYEQYF; V: TRBV10-3; D: TRBD1; size: -; J: TRBJ2-7
DNA: TGCAGCGTGGCGGGTCCTTCATCCTACGAGCAGTACTTC; CDR3: CSVAGPSSYEQYF; V: TRBV29-1; D: -; size: -; J: TRBJ2-7
DNA: TGTGCCAGCAGCTTAGGGTCCGGGACTAGCGACTACAATGAGCAGTTCTTC; CDR3: CASSLGSGTSDYNEQFF; V: TRBV7-9; D: TRBD2; size: -; J: TRBJ2-1
DNA: TGTGCCAGTTCTTCTCAGCGCACAGATACGCAGTATTTT; CDR3: CASSSQRTDTQYF; V: TRBV19; D: -; size: -; J: TRBJ2-3
DNA: TGTGCCAGCAGCCAATTCGATCAGCGGCAGGTAACCTACGAGCAGTACTTC; CDR3: CASSQFDQRQVTYEQYF; V: TRBV3-1/TRBV3-2; D: -; size: -; J: TRBJ2-7
DNA: TGTGCCATCAGTGACAGGGATACGCAGTATTTT; CDR3: CAISDRDTQYF; V: TRBV10-3; D: -; size: -; J: TRBJ2-3
DNA: TGTGCCAGTAGTATATGGGATAACACTGAAGCTTTCTTT; CDR3: CASSIWDNTEAFF; V: TRBV19; D: -; size: -; J: TRBJ1-1
DNA: TGCAGCGTTGTCCAGCGTGGGGATGAGCAGTTCTTC; CDR3: CSVVQRGDEQFF; V: TRBV29-1; D: -; size: -; J: TRBJ2-1
DNA: TGCAGCGAGCAGGGCTGGGGGGGAAACACCATATATTTT; CDR3: CSEQGWGGNTIYF; V: TRBV29-1; D: -; size: -; J: TRBJ1-3
DNA: TGTGCTAGTGGGAGGACAGCTTTCTACAATGAGCAGTTCTTC; CDR3: CASGRTAFYNEQFF; V: TRBV12-5; D: -; size: few; J: TRBJ2-1
DNA: TGTGCCAGCAGCTTGCAGGGTGAAGCTTTCTTT; CDR3: CASSLQGEAFF; V: TRBV11-3; D: -; size: -; J: TRBJ1-1
DNA: TGTGCCAGTAGTCCCGGACTAGCGGGAGGTCCCGCGAGTTACGAGCAGTACTTC; CDR3: CASSPGLAGGPASYEQYF; V: TRBV19; D: TRBD2; size: -; J: TRBJ2-7
DNA: TGTGCCAGCAGCGCCCGGACCCCGAGCTCCTACAATGAGCAGTTCTTC; CDR3: CASSARTPSSYNEQFF; V: TRBV9; D: -; size: once; J: TRBJ2-1
DNA: TGTGCCAGCAGTTCAGTTCAGGGGACCTATGGCTACACCTTC; CDR3: CASSSVQGTYGYTF; V: TRBV28; D: -; size: -; J: TRBJ1-2
DNA: TGTGCCTGGAGTGTACGCGGGGGCGGAAGAGATACGCAGTATTTT; CDR3: CAWSVRGGGRDTQYF; V: TRBV30; D: -; size: once; J: TRBJ2-3